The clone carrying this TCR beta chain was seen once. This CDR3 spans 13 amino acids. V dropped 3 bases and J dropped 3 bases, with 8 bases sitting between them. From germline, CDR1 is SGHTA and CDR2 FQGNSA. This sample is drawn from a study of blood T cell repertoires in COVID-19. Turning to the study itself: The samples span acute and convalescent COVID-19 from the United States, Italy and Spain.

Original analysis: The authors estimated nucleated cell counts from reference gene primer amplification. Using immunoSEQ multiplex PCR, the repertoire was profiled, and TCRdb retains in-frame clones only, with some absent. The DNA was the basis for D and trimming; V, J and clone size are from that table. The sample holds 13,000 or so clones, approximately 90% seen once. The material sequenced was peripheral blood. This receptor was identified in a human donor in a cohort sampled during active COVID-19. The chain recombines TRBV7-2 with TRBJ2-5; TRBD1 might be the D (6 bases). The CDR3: CASSLGHKETQYF. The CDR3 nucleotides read TGTGCCAGCAGCTTGGGACATAAAGAGACCCAGTACTTC.